The rows below give T cell receptor beta chains drawn from one sample of a study of blood T cell repertoires in COVID-19. The protocol was immunoSEQ multiplex PCR, while the TCRdb copy is restricted to in-frame clones and leaves out a portion. The table records approximately 210,000 clones, about 86% of them present only once. Material for sequencing was PBMCs or T cells enriched from blood (not recorded which). These receptors all stem from a woman in her forties or fifties with acute COVID-19. Each CDR3 is given with its conserved first and last residue.

j_call v_call cdr3_aa
TRBJ2-5 TRBV7-8 CASSPRPSMEGQETQYF
TRBJ1-4 TRBV2 CASREAGATNEKLFF
TRBJ1-1 TRBV7-3 CASSLREGAREAFF
TRBJ1-4 TRBV30 CAWSTGGEKLFF
TRBJ2-5 TRBV30 CAWSVLRTSGIQETQYF
TRBJ2-7 TRBV30 CAWKSPGGAYEQYF
TRBJ2-3 TRBV7-2 CASSATTLNTQYF
TRBJ2-2 TRBV6-5 CASSLDRGGAGELFF
TRBJ2-5 TRBV11-2 CASSLPGYETQYF
TRBJ1-2 TRBV7-2 CASSLARQGGYGYTF
TRBJ2-1 TRBV9 CASSVVSGGAVLEQFF
TRBJ2-7 TRBV6-5 CASNPGHVDEQYF
TRBJ2-2 TRBV28 CASKGQGRNTGELFF
TRBJ1-2 TRBV5-8 CASSRGQVGNYGYTF
TRBJ2-3 TRBV9 CASSATSGDTDTQYF
TRBJ1-2 TRBV4-1 CASSLQGAGGYTF
TRBJ2-3 TRBV24-1 CATSDTPKEGARDTQYF
TRBJ2-3 TRBV11-2 CASSYRQGATDTQYF
TRBJ2-2 TRBV6-5 CASSYGGTADTGELFF
TRBJ1-5 TRBV7-8 CASSFRTGQSQPQHF
TRBJ1-3 TRBV6-6 CASSDRASRNTIYF
TRBJ2-7 TRBV11-2 CASSLSASGSFHEQYF
TRBJ1-4 TRBV5-1 CASSLVPGDEKLFF
TRBJ2-7 TRBV11-2 CASSLGPSGGYEQYF
TRBJ2-2 TRBV9 CASSVAAATGELFF
TRBJ2-7 TRBV27 CASSPWGRQALEQYF
TRBJ2-3 TRBV7-2 CASVVQASGSGDTQYF
TRBJ2-1 TRBV7-3 CASSFGGVFNEQFF
TRBJ1-4 TRBV5-4 CATTQGGYSTNEKLFF
TRBJ2-7 TRBV19 CASSMRGHSYEQYF
TRBJ1-2 TRBV19 CASRPRTGHYGYTF
TRBJ2-7 TRBV6-2/TRBV6-3 CASSQLAGSYEQYF
TRBJ2-7 TRBV11-2 CASSSTWTVYEQYF
TRBJ2-6 TRBV4-1 CASSQGGQTSGANVLTF
TRBJ2-1 TRBV7-2 CASSLVTGAGNEQFF
TRBJ2-5 TRBV28 CASSFLGQGAETQYF
TRBJ2-5 TRBV9 CASSRGTGASLETQYF
TRBJ1-1 TRBV28 CASSLAGKTEAFF
TRBJ2-1 TRBV29-1 CSLYRSGRHANEQFF
TRBJ2-6 TRBV28 CASSLRGGGGANVLTF
TRBJ2-1 TRBV18 CASSPPLAGNGNEQFF
TRBJ2-7 TRBV28 CASSPMTSGRIYEQYF
TRBJ1-2 TRBV4-3 CASSQDTQSYYGYTF
TRBJ1-2 TRBV29-1 CSVEGNAGPYGYTF
TRBJ1-2 TRBV5-1 CASSNDPGGAYGYTF
TRBJ2-7 TRBV7-5 CARSPAPGQGEIEQYF
TRBJ1-4 TRBV11-3 CASSLAQETNEKLFF
TRBJ2-7 TRBV3-1/TRBV3-2 CASSRRDPPYEQYF
TRBJ2-3 TRBV4-3 CASSQGRGANTDTQYF
TRBJ1-1 TRBV12-3/TRBV12-4 CASSLSRTEAFF
TRBJ1-4 TRBV6-6 CASRDTGTATNEKLFF
TRBJ1-4 TRBV9 CASSPGDRNNEKLFF
TRBJ1-1 TRBV5-4 CASSPGTGKNTEAFF
TRBJ1-6 TRBV5-1 CASSLGAGSTSPLHF
TRBJ2-3 TRBV28 CASSPPGQGPDTQYF
TRBJ1-3 TRBV19 CASRPRMAGNTIYF
TRBJ2-1 TRBV4-3 CASSQEFPGGTYNEQFF
TRBJ1-1 TRBV3-1/TRBV3-2 CASSQYSNSHTEAFF
TRBJ2-3 TRBV28 CASNPRGERGGLSQYF